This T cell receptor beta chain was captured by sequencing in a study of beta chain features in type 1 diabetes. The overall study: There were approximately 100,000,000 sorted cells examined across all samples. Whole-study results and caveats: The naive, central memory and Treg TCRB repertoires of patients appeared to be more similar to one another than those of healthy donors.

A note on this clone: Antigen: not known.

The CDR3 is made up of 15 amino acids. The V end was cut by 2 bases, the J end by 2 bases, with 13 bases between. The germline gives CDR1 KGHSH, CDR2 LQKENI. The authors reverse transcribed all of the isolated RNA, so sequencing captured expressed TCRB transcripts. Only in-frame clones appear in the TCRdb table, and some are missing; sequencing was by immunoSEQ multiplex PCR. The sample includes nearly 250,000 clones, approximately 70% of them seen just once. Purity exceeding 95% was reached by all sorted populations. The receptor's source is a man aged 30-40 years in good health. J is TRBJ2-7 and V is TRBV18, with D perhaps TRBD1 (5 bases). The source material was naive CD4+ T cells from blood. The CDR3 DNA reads TGTGCCAGCTCACCAGTTGCCCAGGGTACCTACGAGCAGTACTTC. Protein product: CASSPVAQGTYEQYF.